This T cell receptor (beta chain) was identified in a study of blood T cells in healthy people across ages. A second roughly 7 to 12 cycle PCR used barcoded and J-beta primers. TCRdb reprocessed the 5' RACE reads with MiXCR, giving one entry per CDR3 protein. The data contain around 1.5 million distinct CDR3 sequences, around 39% of them seen just once; the ten biggest clones take up roughly 8.2%. For this clonotype: Its antigen remains unknown.

General observations from the study: With donor CMV status unknown, expanded clonotype changes were possibly confounded.

Trimming took 1 base from V and 7 from J, leaving 14 bases between them. This CDR3 has 16 amino acids. The germline V gene has CDR1 SGHTA and CDR2 FQGNSA. It was around 10 milliliters of peripheral blood that were drawn from each donor. The sequencing sample was made of blood. This clonotype was obtained from a woman under 30 in good health. The V call is TRBV7-2, the J call TRBJ1-6; the D gene is possibly TRBD1 (6 bases). The CDR3 DNA sequence: TGTGCCAGCAGCTTAGGAGGGGGTGTAAAAAATTCACCCCTCCACTTT. Translated: CASSLGGGVKNSPLHF.